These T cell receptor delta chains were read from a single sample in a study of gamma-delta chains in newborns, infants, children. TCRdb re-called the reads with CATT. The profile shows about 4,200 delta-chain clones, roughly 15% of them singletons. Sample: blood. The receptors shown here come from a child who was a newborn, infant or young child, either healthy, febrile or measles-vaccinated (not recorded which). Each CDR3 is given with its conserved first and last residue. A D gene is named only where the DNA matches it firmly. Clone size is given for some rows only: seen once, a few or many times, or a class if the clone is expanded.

CDR3aa: CALGDIRSYETGGTDKLIF
CDR3nt: TGTGCTCTTGGGGACATTCGGTCTTATGAGACTGGGGGAACCGATAAACTCATCTTT
j_gene: TRDJ1
d_gene: TRDD3
v_gene: TRDV1
abundance: -

CDR3aa: CACDKLWDTLTAPLFF
CDR3nt: TGTGCCTGTGACAAACTGTGGGACACTTTGACAGCACCACTCTTCTTT
j_gene: TRDJ2
d_gene: -
v_gene: TRDV2
abundance: -

CDR3aa: CACDATGDGSWDTRQMFF
CDR3nt: TGTGCCTGTGACGCTACTGGGGACGGCTCCTGGGACACCCGACAGATGTTTTTC
j_gene: TRDJ3
d_gene: TRDD3
v_gene: TRDV2
abundance: -

CDR3aa: CACDSLGDTRDTDKLIF
CDR3nt: TGTGCCTGTGACTCACTGGGGGATACGCGGGACACCGATAAACTCATCTTT
j_gene: TRDJ1
d_gene: TRDD3
v_gene: TRDV2
abundance: large

CDR3aa: CACDTMGLLKNTDKLIF
CDR3nt: TGTGCCTGTGACACTATGGGACTCCTCAAGAACACCGATAAACTCATCTTT
j_gene: TRDJ1
d_gene: -
v_gene: TRDV2
abundance: large

CDR3aa: CACDTATGGPSSWDTRQMFF
CDR3nt: TGTGCCTGTGACACGGCTACTGGGGGTCCTAGCTCCTGGGACACCCGACAGATGTTTTTC
j_gene: TRDJ3
d_gene: TRDD3
v_gene: TRDV2
abundance: few

CDR3aa: CACDTVGGKTDKLIF
CDR3nt: TGTGCCTGTGACACCGTAGGGGGGAAGACCGATAAACTCATCTTT
j_gene: TRDJ1
d_gene: -
v_gene: TRDV2
abundance: large

CDR3aa: CACDALVGDTRGSDKLIF
CDR3nt: TGTGCCTGTGACGCTCTGGTGGGGGATACGCGAGGGTCCGATAAACTCATCTTT
j_gene: TRDJ1
d_gene: TRDD3
v_gene: TRDV2
abundance: -

CDR3aa: CACDTLVVAGAGVTDKLTF
CDR3nt: TGTGCCTGTGACACGCTTGTCGTCGCTGGGGCCGGGGTTACCGATAAACTCACCTTT
j_gene: TRDJ1
d_gene: -
v_gene: TRDV2
abundance: few

CDR3aa: CALGELVFARDTNTDKLIF
CDR3nt: TGTGCTCTTGGGGAACTAGTATTCGCCCGGGATACGAACACCGATAAACTCATCTTT
j_gene: TRDJ1
d_gene: TRDD3
v_gene: TRDV1
abundance: few

CDR3aa: CALEELRLGDSVTDKLIF
CDR3nt: TGTGCTCTTGAGGAACTTAGGCTGGGGGATTCAGTGACCGATAAACTCATCTTT
j_gene: TRDJ1
d_gene: TRDD3
v_gene: TRDV1
abundance: few

CDR3aa: CACDTAAGGESSWDTRQMFF
CDR3nt: TGTGCCTGTGACACCGCGGCTGGGGGAGAAAGCTCCTGGGACACCCGACAGATGTTTTTC
j_gene: TRDJ3
d_gene: TRDD3
v_gene: TRDV2
abundance: medium-sized

CDR3aa: CACDSVGYARSSWDTRQMFF
CDR3nt: TGTGCCTGTGACAGCGTGGGATACGCCCGAAGCTCCTGGGACACCCGACAGATGTTTTTC
j_gene: TRDJ3
d_gene: TRDD3
v_gene: TRDV2
abundance: -

CDR3aa: CALGELEFTGGTYTDKLIF
CDR3nt: TGTGCTCTTGGGGAACTAGAGTTCACGGGGGGAACGTACACCGATAAACTCATCTTT
j_gene: TRDJ1
d_gene: -
v_gene: TRDV1
abundance: few

CDR3aa: CALGERFLGPLYWGIRGPYTDKLIF
CDR3nt: TGTGCTCTTGGGGAACGGTTCCTAGGCCCTCTCTACTGGGGGATACGGGGTCCGTACACCGATAAACTCATCTTT
j_gene: TRDJ1
d_gene: TRDD3
v_gene: TRDV1
abundance: medium-sized

CDR3aa: CACDTMTGGSSWDTRQMFF
CDR3nt: TGTGCCTGTGACACCATGACTGGGGGAAGCTCCTGGGACACCCGACAGATGTTTTTC
j_gene: TRDJ3
d_gene: TRDD3
v_gene: TRDV2
abundance: medium-sized

CDR3aa: CACDTLGDTAQLFF
CDR3nt: TGTGCCTGTGACACCCTGGGGGATACAGCACAACTCTTCTTT
j_gene: TRDJ2
d_gene: TRDD3
v_gene: TRDV2
abundance: large

CDR3aa: CACDPVWDTLTAPLFF
CDR3nt: TGTGCCTGTGACCCCGTGTGGGATACTTTGACAGCACCACTCTTCTTT
j_gene: TRDJ2
d_gene: TRDD3
v_gene: TRDV2
abundance: few

CDR3aa: CACDSLTRGRRTDKLTF
CDR3nt: TGTGCCTGTGACTCACTTACTCGGGGGCGTAGAACCGATAAACTCACCTTT
j_gene: TRDJ1
d_gene: -
v_gene: TRDV2
abundance: medium-sized

CDR3aa: CACEYWGSSWDTRQMFF
CDR3nt: TGTGCCTGTGAGTACTGGGGGAGCTCCTGGGACACCCGACAGATGTTTTTC
j_gene: TRDJ3
d_gene: TRDD3
v_gene: TRDV2
abundance: medium-sized

CDR3aa: CACDVLGDTWDTRQMFF
CDR3nt: TGTGCCTGTGACGTACTGGGGGATACCTGGGACACCCGACAGATGTTTTTC
j_gene: TRDJ3
d_gene: TRDD3
v_gene: TRDV2
abundance: large

CDR3aa: CACDSLLGDTGLYTDKLIF
CDR3nt: TGTGCCTGTGACTCACTACTGGGGGATACGGGTTTGTACACCGATAAACTCATCTTT
j_gene: TRDJ1
d_gene: TRDD3
v_gene: TRDV2
abundance: -

CDR3aa: CALGTPLLPPFTGGLTDKLIF
CDR3nt: TGTGCTCTTGGGACACCCCTCCTTCCTCCTTTTACTGGGGGGCTCACCGATAAACTCATCTTT
j_gene: TRDJ1
d_gene: -
v_gene: TRDV1
abundance: medium-sized

CDR3aa: CACDSVRELGDKGSWDTRQMFF
CDR3nt: TGTGCCTGTGACTCCGTTCGAGAACTGGGGGATAAGGGCTCCTGGGACACCCGACAGATGTTTTTC
j_gene: TRDJ3
d_gene: TRDD3
v_gene: TRDV2
abundance: -

CDR3aa: CACDTWDSDKLIF
CDR3nt: TGTGCCTGTGACACCTGGGATTCCGATAAACTCATCTTT
j_gene: TRDJ1
d_gene: -
v_gene: TRDV2
abundance: few

CDR3aa: CARDILGDARAAQLFF
CDR3nt: TGTGCCCGTGACATACTGGGGGATGCGCGGGCAGCACAACTCTTCTTT
j_gene: TRDJ2
d_gene: TRDD3
v_gene: TRDV2
abundance: -

CDR3aa: CALGEVLPAPTGGYEDKLIF
CDR3nt: TGTGCTCTTGGGGAAGTACTACCTGCTCCAACGGGGGGATACGAGGATAAACTCATCTTT
j_gene: TRDJ1
d_gene: TRDD3
v_gene: TRDV1
abundance: few

CDR3aa: CACDILGDTEYTDKLIF
CDR3nt: TGTGCCTGTGACATTCTGGGGGATACTGAGTACACCGATAAACTCATCTTT
j_gene: TRDJ1
d_gene: TRDD3
v_gene: TRDV2
abundance: large

CDR3aa: CACDTGWGSSWDTRQMFF
CDR3nt: TGTGCCTGTGACACCGGTTGGGGTAGCTCCTGGGACACCCGACAGATGTTTTTC
j_gene: TRDJ3
d_gene: -
v_gene: TRDV2
abundance: -

CDR3aa: CACDTITGGYHEKYTDKLIF
CDR3nt: TGTGCCTGTGACACAATCACTGGGGGATACCACGAGAAGTACACCGATAAACTCATCTTT
j_gene: TRDJ1
d_gene: TRDD3
v_gene: TRDV2
abundance: medium-sized

CDR3aa: CALGEFRNWGILGDKLIF
CDR3nt: TGTGCTCTTGGGGAATTCCGGAACTGGGGGATACTAGGGGATAAACTCATCTTT
j_gene: TRDJ1
d_gene: TRDD3
v_gene: TRDV1
abundance: medium-sized

CDR3aa: CACDTAGGYGDWDTRQMFF
CDR3nt: TGTGCCTGTGACACGGCTGGGGGATACGGGGACTGGGACACCCGACAGATGTTTTTC
j_gene: TRDJ3
d_gene: TRDD3
v_gene: TRDV2
abundance: medium-sized

CDR3aa: CACDTVLGDTWDTRQMFF
CDR3nt: TGTGCCTGTGACACCGTACTGGGGGATACCTGGGACACCCGACAGATGTTTTTC
j_gene: TRDJ3
d_gene: TRDD3
v_gene: TRDV2
abundance: large

CDR3aa: CACDTVNSHSWDTRQMFF
CDR3nt: TGTGCCTGTGACACCGTAAACTCCCACTCCTGGGACACCCGACAGATGTTTTTC
j_gene: TRDJ3
d_gene: -
v_gene: TRDV2
abundance: -

CDR3aa: CACDTVLGDPFSSHTDKLIF
CDR3nt: TGTGCCTGTGACACCGTACTGGGGGATCCTTTTTCCTCACACACCGATAAACTCATCTTT
j_gene: TRDJ1
d_gene: TRDD3
v_gene: TRDV2
abundance: medium-sized

CDR3aa: CACDILGDTRAAQLFF
CDR3nt: TGTGCCTGTGACATACTGGGGGATACGCGGGCAGCACAACTCTTCTTT
j_gene: TRDJ2
d_gene: TRDD3
v_gene: TRDV2
abundance: large

CDR3aa: CACDTVGESSWDTRQMFF
CDR3nt: TGTGCCTGTGACACAGTGGGGGAGAGCTCCTGGGACACCCGACAGATGTTTTTC
j_gene: TRDJ3
d_gene: TRDD3
v_gene: TRDV2
abundance: -

CDR3aa: CACDALGDEYIDKLIF
CDR3nt: TGTGCCTGCGACGCACTGGGGGACGAGTACATCGATAAACTCATCTTT
j_gene: TRDJ1
d_gene: TRDD3
v_gene: TRDV2
abundance: few

CDR3aa: CACDTLGSTSSWDTRQMFF
CDR3nt: TGTGCCTGTGACACTTTGGGTTCGACCAGCTCCTGGGACACCCGACAGATGTTTTTC
j_gene: TRDJ3
d_gene: -
v_gene: TRDV2
abundance: few

CDR3aa: CACDPVLGARLAYTDKLIF
CDR3nt: TGTGCCTGTGACCCAGTACTGGGGGCTCGCTTGGCTTACACCGATAAACTCATCTTT
j_gene: TRDJ1
d_gene: TRDD3
v_gene: TRDV2
abundance: medium-sized

CDR3aa: CACDALGGPSWGTRQMFF
CDR3nt: TGTGCCTGTGACGCTCTGGGGGGCCCCTCCTGGGGCACCCGACAGATGTTTTTC
j_gene: TRDJ3
d_gene: TRDD3
v_gene: TRDV2
abundance: few

CDR3aa: CACVPLLGDTRISWDTRQMFF
CDR3nt: TGTGCCTGTGTCCCCTTACTGGGGGATACGCGTATTTCCTGGGACACCCGACAGATGTTTTTC
j_gene: TRDJ3
d_gene: TRDD3
v_gene: TRDV2
abundance: medium-sized

CDR3aa: CACDPWGILADKLIF
CDR3nt: TGTGCCTGTGACCCCTGGGGGATATTAGCCGATAAACTCATCTTT
j_gene: TRDJ1
d_gene: TRDD3
v_gene: TRDV2
abundance: -

CDR3aa: CAFGELAPPLGDTQGDKLIF
CDR3nt: TGTGCTTTTGGGGAACTCGCCCCCCCGCTGGGGGATACGCAGGGCGATAAACTCATCTTT
j_gene: TRDJ1
d_gene: TRDD3
v_gene: TRDV1
abundance: -

CDR3aa: CACDSLNRCRRPYKLIF
CDR3nt: TGTGCCTGTGACTCACTTAATCGGTGTCGTAGACCCTATAAACTCATCTTT
j_gene: TRDJ1
d_gene: -
v_gene: TRDV2
abundance: -

CDR3aa: CACDTVGGGGTDKLIF
CDR3nt: TGTGCCTGTGACACCGTAGGTGGGGGCGGGACCGATAAACTCATCTTT
j_gene: TRDJ1
d_gene: -
v_gene: TRDV2
abundance: few

CDR3aa: CACDPVLGARLAYTDKLIF
CDR3nt: TGTGCCTGTGACCCAGTACTGGGGGCTCGCTTGGCTTACACCGATAAACTCATCTTC
j_gene: TRDJ1
d_gene: TRDD3
v_gene: TRDV2
abundance: -

CDR3aa: CACDLLGESSWDTRQMFF
CDR3nt: TGTGCCTGTGACTTACTGGGGGAGAGCTCCTGGGACACCCGACAGATGTTTTTC
j_gene: TRDJ3
d_gene: TRDD3
v_gene: TRDV2
abundance: medium-sized

CDR3aa: CACDTLLGVTGSWDTRQMFF
CDR3nt: TGTGCCTGTGACACCCTACTGGGGGTGACCGGCTCCTGGGACACCCGACAGATGTTTTTC
j_gene: TRDJ3
d_gene: TRDD3
v_gene: TRDV2
abundance: medium-sized

CDR3aa: CACDTAERGRDTRQMFF
CDR3nt: TGTGCCTGTGACACGGCGGAACGGGGACGGGACACCCGACAGATGTTTTTC
j_gene: TRDJ3
d_gene: -
v_gene: TRDV2
abundance: large

CDR3aa: CACDTAGGYSWDTRQMFF
CDR3nt: TGTGCCTGTGACACCGCTGGGGGATACTCCTGGGACACCCGACAGATGTTTTTC
j_gene: TRDJ3
d_gene: TRDD3
v_gene: TRDV2
abundance: medium-sized

CDR3aa: CASLPLHSGTGGKLIF
CDR3nt: TGTGCCTCGCTTCCGCTACATTCAGGTACTGGGGGTAAACTCATCTTT
j_gene: TRDJ1
d_gene: TRDD3
v_gene: TRDV2
abundance: -

CDR3aa: CACDRVTGGYKNTDKLIF
CDR3nt: TGTGCCTGTGACAGGGTTACTGGGGGATACAAAAACACCGATAAACTCATCTTT
j_gene: TRDJ1
d_gene: TRDD3
v_gene: TRDV2
abundance: few

CDR3aa: CALGGFPNLRYVLGAYTDKLIF
CDR3nt: TGTGCTCTTGGGGGGTTTCCAAACCTACGGTACGTACTGGGGGCGTACACCGATAAACTCATCTTT
j_gene: TRDJ1
d_gene: TRDD3
v_gene: TRDV1
abundance: medium-sized